The 19 T cell receptor beta chains below come from one sample, sequenced in a study of blood T cell repertoires in COVID-19. Profiling relied on immunoSEQ multiplex PCR, and the TCRdb table lists in-frame clones only, not all of them. The sample lists 250,000 or so clones, about nine tenths occurring once. The specimen sequenced was peripheral blood. These receptors originate from a man aged 40-49 years with active or convalescent COVID-19.

The CDR3 loop reads CATSDSGTGGSPPQHF. The CDR3 DNA reads as TGTGCCACCAGTGACTCCGGGACAGGGGGCAGTCCGCCCCAGCATTTT. The rearrangement joins TRBV24-1 to TRBJ1-5; 12 positions agree with TRBD1. Trimming at V came to 4 bases and at J to 9 bases, leaving 9 bases not matched to a gene. Germline CDR1 is KGHDR and CDR2 is SFDVKD. This CDR3 has 16 residues.

Written as DNA, the CDR3 is TGTGCCACCAGTGGCGTTTTGCGCGGGGAGCTGTTTTTT. This gives the protein CATSGVLRGELFF. The V call is TRBV24-1, the J call TRBJ2-2, with D hard to call. Germline V lookup: CDR1 KGHDR, CDR2 SFDVKD. CDR3 length equals 13 residues. V was clipped by 5 bases and J by 7 bases, with 10 bases between them.

The gene calls are TRBV27 and TRBJ2-5; 10 nucleotides line up with TRBD1. Germline V gene lookup returns CDR1 MNHEY and CDR2 SMNVEV (reference sequence). The J segment lost 5 bases and the V segment lost 0 bases, leaving 12 bases of the junction unmatched. CDR3 size: 18 residues. CDR3 in DNA: TGTGCCAGCAGTTTATCCCCCCCCCGGGGACAGGGGCGTGAGACCCAGTACTTC. Its translation is CASSLSPPRGQGRETQYF.

The CDR3: CASRTQAFNTGELFF. As DNA, the CDR3 is TGTGCCAGCAGGACCCAAGCGTTTAACACCGGGGAGCTGTTTTTT. The V and J genes are TRBV2 and TRBJ2-2, with no clear D. V lost 6 bases to trimming and J lost 2 bases, with 13 bases between them. CDR3 size: 15 residues. Germline lookup yields CDR1 SNHLY and CDR2 FYNNEI.

This chain links TRBV16 with TRBJ1-2; D perhaps matches TRBD1 (6 bases). The germline CDR1 and CDR2 sequences are KGHSY and FQNENV. CDR3 length: 16 residues. V was clipped by 0 bases and J by 4 bases, with 15 bases between them. This CDR3 reads CASSQSQQGALYGYTF. CDR3 bases: TGTGCCAGCAGCCAATCACAACAGGGAGCTCTCTATGGCTACACCTTC.

This clone was observed at least ten times. This sequence joins TRBV13 and TRBJ2-1; D possibly corresponds to TRBD1 (6 bases). CDR3 length: 12 amino acids. V shed 3 bases and J shed 8 bases, with 8 bases lying between them. The germline V gene encodes CDR1 PRHDT and CDR2 FYEKMQ (reference sequence). The CDR3 spells CASSFRGYEQFF. The CDR3, as DNA: TGTGCCAGCAGCTTCAGGGGATATGAGCAGTTCTTC.

V usage is TRBV7-2 and J usage is TRBJ1-6, with D tentatively TRBD1 (6 bases). The CDR3 spans 15 residues. Trimming cost V 5 bases and J 10 bases, with 18 bases left between them. CDR1 and CDR2 (germline): SGHTA, FQGNSA. CDR3 sequence: CASSQTGTNASPLHF. CDR3 nucleotides: TGTGCCAGCAGCCAGACCGGGACAAACGCCTCACCCCTCCACTTT.

V gene TRBV7-2 combines with J gene TRBJ1-5; D uncertain. The V end was cut by 5 bases, the J end by 5 bases, with 10 bases between. CDR3 length: 13 amino acids. Germline V CDR1 and CDR2: SGHTA, FQGNSA. CDR3 in DNA: TGTGCCAGCAGCACACAGTTCGATCAGCCCCAGCATTTT. Translated: CASSTQFDQPQHF.

This chain uses TRBV15 with TRBJ1-5; D gene ambiguous. This CDR3 has 12 amino acids. Trimming stripped 2 bases from V and 7 bases from J, with 6 bases between. Per the germline V gene, CDR1 is LNHNV and CDR2 is YYDKDF (reference sequence). The CDR3 reads CATSRSEQPQHF. The CDR3 nucleotides are TGTGCCACCAGCAGAAGCGAGCAGCCCCAGCATTTT. Full variable domain (rest looked up from reference TRBV15 and TRBJ1-5): DAMVIQNPRYQVTQFGKPVTLSCSQTLNHNVMYWYQQKSSQAPKLLFHYYDKDFNNEADTPDNFQSRRPNTSFCFLDIRSPGLGDTAMYLCATSRSEQPQHFGDGTRLSIL.

This clone is a singleton in its sample. The J gene is TRBJ2-7, the V gene TRBV2; TRBD1 might be the D (5 bases). In germline, CDR1 is SNHLY, CDR2 FYNNEI. Trimming cost V 3 bases and J 2 bases, with 17 bases left between them. The CDR3 covers 16 residues. CDR3 in DNA: TGTGCCAGCAGTGATCCTGGGTCAGGGAACACCTACGAGCAGTACTTC. Its translation: CASSDPGSGNTYEQYF.

This chain links TRBV30 with TRBJ1-5; no clear D. CDR3 length equals 13 residues. CDR1 is GTSNPN, CDR2 SVGIG, per germline (reference sequence). Trimming cost V 1 base and J 1 base, with 5 bases left between them. The chain's CDR3 is CAWSARSNQPQHF. CDR3 DNA sequence: TGTGCCTGGAGTGCCCGGAGCAATCAGCCCCAGCATTTT. The full variable domain, completed using reference TRBV30 and TRBJ1-5, is SQTIHQWPATLVQPVGSPLSLECTVEGTSNPNLYWYRQAAGRGLQLLFYSVGIGQISSEVPQNLSASRPQDRQFILSSKKLLLSDSGFYLCAWSARSNQPQHFGDGTRLSIL.

The rearrangement links TRBV30 to TRBJ1-3; 7 positions agree with TRBD1. Per the germline V gene, CDR1 is GTSNPN and CDR2 is SVGIG (reference sequence). Losses at the gene ends were 3 bases for V and 1 base for J; bases not matched to a gene: 12. CDR3 length: 17 amino acids. CDR3 protein: CAWRATRDSSSGNTIYF. CDR3 in DNA: TGTGCCTGGAGAGCTACCCGGGACAGTTCATCTGGAAACACCATATATTTT. The whole variable domain, filled in from reference TRBV30 and TRBJ1-3, reads SQTIHQWPATLVQPVGSPLSLECTVEGTSNPNLYWYRQAAGRGLQLLFYSVGIGQISSEVPQNLSASRPQDRQFILSSKKLLLSDSGFYLCAWRATRDSSSGNTIYFGEGSWLTVV.

The rearrangement links TRBV5-8 to TRBJ1-2; no clear D. V was clipped by 5 bases and J by 4 bases, with 12 bases between them. CDR1 is SGHTS, CDR2 YDEGEE, per germline. CDR3 length equals 13 residues. The CDR3 loop reads CASRFRSLYGYTF. DNA for the CDR3: TGTGCCAGCAGATTTCGGTCACTCTATGGCTACACCTTC.

The chain carries TRBV30 and TRBJ1-1, with TRBD1 identical over 7 bases. J lost 0 bases, V lost 4 bases, and 8 bases had no gene match. The CDR3 has 15 residues. Germline V gene data show CDR1 as GTSNPN and CDR2 as SVGIG (reference sequence). The CDR3 DNA follows: TGTGCCTGGACTCTAACAGACAGGGTGAACACTGAAGCTTTCTTT. This translates into CAWTLTDRVNTEAFF.

This clone was observed once. V usage is TRBV5-1 and J usage is TRBJ2-2, with TRBD2 identical over 11 bases. Germline CDR1 SGHRS, CDR2 YFSETQ. This CDR3 spans 19 amino acids. The V gene end was trimmed by 4 bases and the J gene end by 4 bases; junction bases not matched to a gene: 15. CDR3 in DNA: TGCGCCAGCAGCATAGATCGGGGGCCCGGGACTAGCGGCACCGGGGAGCTGTTTTTT. This codes for CASSIDRGPGTSGTGELFF.

The table lists this clone with a few counts. This chain uses TRBV30 with TRBJ2-1; 7 bases are a match to TRBD1. The trim removed 2 bases at V and 8 bases at J, leaving 6 bases unmatched. Germline CDR1 and CDR2: GTSNPN and SVGIG (reference sequence). The CDR3 extends over 13 amino acids. CDR3 region: CAWSYNRGDEQFF. The CDR3 DNA sequence: TGTGCCTGGAGTTATAACAGGGGCGATGAGCAGTTCTTC. The full variable domain, its missing parts supplied by reference TRBV30 and TRBJ2-1, is SQTIHQWPATLVQPVGSPLSLECTVEGTSNPNLYWYRQAAGRGLQLLFYSVGIGQISSEVPQNLSASRPQDRQFILSSKKLLLSDSGFYLCAWSYNRGDEQFFGPGTRLTVL.

The J gene is TRBJ2-2, the V gene TRBV6-5; unclear D gene. V was shortened by 6 bases and J by 2 bases, with 10 bases between the two germline ends. The CDR3 spans 14 residues. CDR1 is MNHEY and CDR2 is SVGAGI in the germline V gene. The CDR3 reads CASSLNGNTGELFF. CDR3 DNA sequence: TGTGCCAGCAGCTTAAACGGTAACACCGGGGAGCTGTTTTTT.

The rearrangement links TRBV9 to TRBJ2-1; no definite D call. Germline V gene lookup returns CDR1 SGDLS and CDR2 YYNGEE. The ends were cut back, 0 bases at V and 6 bases at J, with 7 bases in the middle. This CDR3 spans 13 amino acids. CDR3 residues: CASSVANFNEQFF. DNA of the CDR3: TGTGCCAGCAGCGTAGCCAACTTCAATGAGCAGTTCTTC. The variable domain in full, with the rest retrieved from reference TRBV9 and TRBJ2-1, is DSGVTQTPKHLITATGQRVTLRCSPRSGDLSVYWYQQSLDQGLQFLIQYYNGEERAKGNILERFSAQQFPDLHSELNLSSLELGDSALYFCASSVANFNEQFFGPGTRLTVL.

As concerns this clone: One junction end disagrees with the germline gene, perhaps due to a read error. Within the sample, other DNA sequences also encode this same CDR3. V gene TRBV6-5 combines with J gene TRBJ1-6; D unclear. CDR3 size: 12 residues. Per the germline V gene, CDR1 is MNHEY and CDR2 is SVGAGI. The DNA of the CDR3 is TGTGCCAGCAGTACAACGTATTCGCCCCTCCACTTT. It translates to CASSTTYSPLHF.